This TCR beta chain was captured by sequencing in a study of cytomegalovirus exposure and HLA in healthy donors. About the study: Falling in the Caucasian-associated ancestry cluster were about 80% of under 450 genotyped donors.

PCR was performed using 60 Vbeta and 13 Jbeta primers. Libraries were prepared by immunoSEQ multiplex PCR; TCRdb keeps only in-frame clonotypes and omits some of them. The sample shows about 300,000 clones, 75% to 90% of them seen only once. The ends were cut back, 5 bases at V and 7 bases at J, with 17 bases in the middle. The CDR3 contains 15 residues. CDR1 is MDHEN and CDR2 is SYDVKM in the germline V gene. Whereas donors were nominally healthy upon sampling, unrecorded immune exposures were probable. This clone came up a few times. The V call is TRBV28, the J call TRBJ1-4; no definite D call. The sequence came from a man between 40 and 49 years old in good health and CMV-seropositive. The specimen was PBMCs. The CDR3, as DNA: TGTGCCAGCAGTCGCCGACAACAAATATCTGAAAAACTGTTTTTT. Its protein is CASSRRQQISEKLFF.